These 16 T cell receptor beta chains were sequenced from one sample in a study of T cell responses to AZD1222 COVID-19 vaccine. Here immunoSEQ multiplex PCR was the method, and the copy in TCRdb shows in-frame clones only, minus some. This table has roughly 82,000 clones, about 85% appearing once. This specimen was peripheral blood, taken on day 0 of AZD1222 vaccination. The receptors stem from an adult in good health.

The chain employs TRBV19 and TRBJ2-7; TRBD2 aligns across 13 bases. CDR1 and CDR2 from the germline V gene are LNHDA and SQIVND (reference sequence). The CDR3 contains 15 residues. V was pared by 4 bases and J by 6 bases, with 6 bases of the junction left unmatched. DNA of the CDR3: TGTGCCAGTAGTACCTGGACTAGCGGGGGCCGCGAGCAGTACTTC. Translation gives CASSTWTSGGREQYF.

The chain links TRBV3-1 (or the pseudogene TRBV3-2) to TRBJ1-2; D unclear. Trimming stripped 4 bases from V and 2 bases from J, with 20 bases between. The CDR3 is 17 amino acids. Germline CDR1 is LGHDT and CDR2 is YNNKEL (reference sequence). For the CDR3, the DNA is TGTGCCAGCAGCCGAGGACGCTGGAGTGAGCTGAACTATGGCTACACCTTC. It specifies CASSRGRWSELNYGYTF.

V and J are TRBV6-2 or TRBV6-3 and TRBJ1-2; D possibly corresponds to TRBD1 (5 bases). The CDR3 totals 14 residues. Between the trimmed V and J ends, which lost 2 bases and 6 bases, there was a span of 13 bases. CDR1 and CDR2 (germline): MNHEY, SVGEGT. CDR3 sequence: CASSYRDSGNGYTF. Written as DNA, the CDR3 is TGTGCCAGCAGTTACCGGGACTCTGGAAATGGCTACACCTTC.

V gene TRBV30 combines with J gene TRBJ1-5, with 10 nucleotides matching TRBD1. The length of the CDR3 is 15 residues. V shed 2 bases, J shed 5 bases, and the junction held 6 bases outside the gene matches. Germline CDR1 is GTSNPN and CDR2 is SVGIG (reference sequence). CDR3 protein: CAWSIPGQGHQPQHF. For the CDR3, the DNA is TGTGCCTGGAGTATACCGGGACAGGGGCATCAGCCCCAGCATTTT.

This chain connects TRBV19 to TRBJ1-1, with D unclear. The V gene lost 3 bases and the J gene lost 0 bases, with 8 bases spanning the gap. The CDR3 sequence is 14 residues long. The germline CDR1 and CDR2 sequences are LNHDA and SQIVND (reference sequence). The CDR3 region has the DNA TGTGCCAGTAGTATGGGAAGAATGAACACTGAAGCTTTCTTT. Amino acid sequence: CASSMGRMNTEAFF.

The chain links TRBV6-2 or TRBV6-3 to TRBJ2-7; 7 positions match TRBD1. Germline-derived CDR1 and CDR2 are MNHEY and SVGEGT. The trim removed 6 bases at V and 0 bases at J, leaving 11 bases unmatched. CDR3 size: 16 residues. For the CDR3, the DNA is TGTGCCAGCAGCTGGGGACAGTCGCTTAGCTCCTACGAGCAGTACTTC. Protein: CASSWGQSLSSYEQYF.

The chain carries TRBV3-1 (or the pseudogene TRBV3-2) and TRBJ2-3; D is unresolved. The CDR3 has 14 amino acids. Trimming pared 4 bases from V and 7 bases from J, leaving 15 bases between. Germline V gives CDR1 LGHDT, CDR2 YNNKEL (reference sequence). The CDR3 reads CASSPAAWGNTQYF. In DNA form, the CDR3 reads TGTGCCAGCAGCCCGGCGGCTTGGGGAAATACGCAGTATTTT.

The chain recombines TRBV7-2 with TRBJ2-7, with D maybe TRBD1 (6 bases). Germline V gene lookup returns CDR1 SGHTA and CDR2 FQGNSA. V lost 5 bases and J 3 bases, leaving 14 bases between the germline ends. The CDR3 contains 14 residues. The CDR3 DNA follows: TGTGCCAGCAGCATAACAGGGTTCGGCTACGAGCAGTACTTC. This encodes CASSITGFGYEQYF.

This clone was counted a few times. The J gene is TRBJ1-5, the V gene TRBV21-1; the table's TRBD1 call for D was not verified on the DNA. TRBV21-1 is a pseudogene locus. This CDR3 is built from 16 residues. The CDR3 DNA reads TGTGCCAGCAGCAAAGCGGGTAGACAGGGCAATCAGCCCCAGCATTTT. As protein: CASSKAGRQGNQPQHF.

This clone has just one count. The chain joins TRBV18 to TRBJ1-1, with D possibly matching TRBD1 (6 bases). The ends were cut back, 3 bases at V and 0 bases at J, with 14 bases in the middle. The CDR3 extends over 16 amino acids. Germline V lookup: CDR1 KGHSH, CDR2 LQKENI. CDR3 loop: CASSPDRPGMNTEAFF. DNA for the CDR3: TGTGCCAGCTCACCCGACAGGCCGGGAATGAACACTGAAGCTTTCTTT.

The gene calls are TRBV9 and TRBJ2-2; D is tentatively TRBD1 or TRBD2 (7 bases each). Deletions cut 4 bases from V and 4 bases from J, with 17 bases between. Germline values: CDR1 SGDLS, CDR2 YYNGEE. This CDR3 contains 16 residues. DNA of the CDR3: TGTGCCAGCAGCCAGAGGGGAGGGGGCATCACCGGGGAGCTGTTTTTT. Encoded protein: CASSQRGGGITGELFF.

This chain links TRBV19 with TRBJ2-7; D is possibly TRBD2 (5 bases). This CDR3 region has 13 residues. V dropped 3 bases and J dropped 7 bases, with 13 bases sitting between them. Germline V CDR1 and CDR2: LNHDA, SQIVND (reference sequence). In nucleotides, the CDR3 is TGTGCCAGTAGTATCGGGTGGCCGGGAGAGCAGTACTTC. Residues: CASSIGWPGEQYF.

The rearrangement joins TRBV5-1 to TRBJ1-1, with unresolved D. Trimming removed 4 bases at V and 0 bases at J, with 22 bases between. Germline V CDR1 and CDR2: SGHRS, YFSETQ. The length of the CDR3 is 18 residues. In DNA form, the CDR3 reads TGCGCCAGCAGCCTACAGATCCAAGGGCCCTACCTGAACACTGAAGCTTTCTTT. This sequence encodes CASSLQIQGPYLNTEAFF.

The count of this clone is one. Here the CDR3 DNA reads TGTGCCAGCAGCCAATGGACTAGCGGGGGGGCCGGGGAGCTGTTTTTT. This codes for CASSQWTSGGAGELFF. The chain recombines TRBV3-1 (or the pseudogene TRBV3-2) with TRBJ2-2; 15 nucleotides agree with TRBD2. Germline V CDR1 and CDR2: LGHDT, YNNKEL (reference sequence). With 2 bases clipped from V and 6 bases from J, the junction kept 1 base outside the gene matches. The CDR3 length is 16 residues.

V usage is TRBV19 and J usage is TRBJ2-1; D could derive from TRBD1 or TRBD2 (5 bases each). V lost 6 bases to trimming and J lost 9 bases, with 24 bases between them. The CDR3 covers 16 residues. Germline V lookup: CDR1 LNHDA, CDR2 SQIVND (reference sequence). CDR3 amino acids: CASRATPQASRGEQFF. The CDR3 bases are TGTGCCAGTAGAGCAACCCCACAGGCCTCCCGGGGTGAGCAGTTCTTC.

This sequence joins TRBV11-1 and TRBJ2-7; TRBD1 aligns across 7 bases. This CDR3 contains 15 residues. J lost 7 bases, V lost 3 bases, and 12 bases had no gene match. CDR1 is SGHAT and CDR2 is FQDESV in the germline V gene (reference sequence). In nucleotides, the CDR3 is TGTGCCAGCAGCTTGTACAGGGGCCTCCGTAGGGAGCAGTACTTC. Translating it yields CASSLYRGLRREQYF.